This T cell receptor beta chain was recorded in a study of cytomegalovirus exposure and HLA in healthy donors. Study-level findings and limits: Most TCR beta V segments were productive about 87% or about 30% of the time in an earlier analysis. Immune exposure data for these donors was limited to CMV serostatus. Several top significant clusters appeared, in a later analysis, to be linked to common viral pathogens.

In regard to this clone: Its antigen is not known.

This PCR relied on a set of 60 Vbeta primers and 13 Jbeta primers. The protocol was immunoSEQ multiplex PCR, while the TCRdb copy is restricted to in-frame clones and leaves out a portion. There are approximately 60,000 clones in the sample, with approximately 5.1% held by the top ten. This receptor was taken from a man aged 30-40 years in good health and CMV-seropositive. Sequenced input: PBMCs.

CDR3 in amino acids: CASSNTYEQYF. CDR3 DNA sequence: TGTGCCAGCAGCAATACTTACGAGCAGTACTTC. The J gene is TRBJ2-7, the V gene TRBV7-9; D remains ambiguous. This CDR3 region has 11 residues. Germline CDR1 reads SEHNR; CDR2 reads FQNEAQ (reference sequence). The V end lost 5 bases, the J end lost 4 bases, and 6 bases lay between the germline ends.